This T cell receptor (beta chain) was identified during a study of regulatory T cells in long-lasting Graves disease. Time point of the sample: newly diagnosed GD, antithyroid drugs for less than 3 months. Scientists built the TCR library using RNA that was extracted from PBMCs. This clonotype was observed a handful of times. TCR beta libraries were built with iRepertoire HTBI primers and Arm-PCR of CDR3 regions. One entry per CDR3 protein, called by TCRdb with MiXCR from the multiplex PCR reads. The sample has about 560,000 distinct CDR3 sequences, 15% to 20% seen once. The CDR3 has 15 amino acids. CDR1 is SEHNR, CDR2 FQNEAQ, per germline (reference sequence). Trimming left V 5 bases short and J 6 bases short, with 19 bases between. The same sample was also studied in work on T cells in Graves' hyperthyroidism and ophthalmopathy.

The V gene is TRBV7-9, the J gene TRBJ1-2; no clear D gene. The specimen was peripheral blood mononuclear cells (PBMCs), collected at new diagnosis, from a patient treated with antithyroid drugs. This sequence originates from a young man with Graves disease. The CDR3 DNA sequence: TGTGCCAGCAGCCCCATCGCACTACCCGAGCATGGCTACACCTTC. Protein product: CASSPIALPEHGYTF.